The 20 T cell receptor beta chains below all came from one sample that was sequenced in a study of technical replicates of blood from a handful of donors. Repertoires were generated with immunoSEQ multiplex PCR, while TCRdb's copy carries only in-frame clones and drops some. There are about 58,000 clones in the sample; about 95% occur only once, and 2.5% to 3.5% lies in the top ten. The sample was PBMCs. Receptors originate from a human donor in good health. Some clones in this sample may be carry-over from other donors' samples.

The chain combines TRBV7-9 with TRBJ2-3, with 7 bases that match TRBD1. CDR1 is SEHNR and CDR2 is FQNEAQ in the germline V gene (reference sequence). Trimming took 5 bases from V and 0 from J; bases not matched to a gene: 5. The CDR3 is 15 residues long. The CDR3 region has the DNA TGTGCCAGCAGCCCAGGGACAGCTAGCACAGATACGCAGTATTTT. Protein product: CASSPGTASTDTQYF.

The gene calls are TRBV5-6 and TRBJ2-3, with D unclear. The V gene's germline CDR1 is SGHDT and CDR2 YYEEEE. The CDR3 covers 13 residues. The ends were cut back, 6 bases at V and 2 bases at J, with 10 bases in the middle. Here the CDR3 reads CASTPANTDTQYF. The CDR3 DNA reads as TGTGCCAGCACCCCCGCGAACACAGATACGCAGTATTTT. The full variable domain, its missing parts supplied by reference TRBV5-6 and TRBJ2-3, is DAGVTQSPTHLIKTRGQQVTLRCSPKSGHDTVSWYQQALGQGPQFIFQYYEEEERQRGNFPDRFSGHQFPNYSSELNVNALLLGDSALYLCASTPANTDTQYFGPGTRLTVL.

The V call is TRBV5-4, the J call TRBJ2-3; 10 nucleotides align to TRBD1. V trimming: 4 bases; J trimming: 2 bases; junction bases outside the gene matches: 7. CDR1 SGHNT and CDR2 YYREEE come from the germline V gene (reference sequence). CDR3 length equals 16 residues. The CDR3 DNA follows: TGTGCCAGCAGCAGCCGGACAGGGGGATTCACAGATACGCAGTATTTT. Its translation is CASSSRTGGFTDTQYF.

The chain has TRBV15 and TRBJ2-1; 7 nucleotides line up with TRBD1. The junction had 11 bases not matched to a gene; V was cut back by 3 bases and J by 3 bases. The CDR3 has 17 amino acids. Germline values: CDR1 LNHNV, CDR2 YYDKDF (reference sequence). CDR3 amino acids: CATSRKYVQGYYNEQFF. The CDR3 bases are TGTGCCACCAGCAGGAAGTATGTACAGGGGTACTACAATGAGCAGTTCTTC.

V is TRBV7-2 and J is TRBJ2-3, with D possibly TRBD2 on 6 matching bases. CDR1 is SGHTA, CDR2 FQGNSA, per germline. This CDR3 has 14 residues. Trimming removed 5 bases from V and 0 bases from J, with 9 bases in between. CDR3 region: CASSPGRSTDTQYF. DNA of the CDR3: TGTGCCAGCAGCCCAGGGAGGAGCACAGATACGCAGTATTTT.

The V call is TRBV30, the J call TRBJ1-6; D remains ambiguous. This CDR3 region has 15 residues. The germline V gene has CDR1 GTSNPN and CDR2 SVGIG (reference sequence). Trimming took 0 bases from V and 0 from J, leaving 6 bases between them. In DNA, the CDR3 is TGTGCCTGGAGTGTAGGGAGCTCCTATAATTCACCCCTCCACTTT. It yields the protein CAWSVGSSYNSPLHF.

The chain carries TRBV5-4 and TRBJ2-1, with 8 bases lining up with TRBD2. The J segment lost 0 bases and the V segment lost 4 bases, leaving 6 bases of the junction unmatched. This CDR3 region has 16 residues. Germline loops: CDR1 SGHNT, CDR2 YYREEE (reference sequence). The CDR3 region has the DNA TGTGCCAGCAGCGTCCGCGGGGGGCGCTCCTACAATGAGCAGTTCTTC. It specifies CASSVRGGRSYNEQFF.

The gene calls are TRBV10-1 and TRBJ2-7, with D perhaps TRBD1 (5 bases). Trimming shortened V by 2 bases and J by 3 bases, and 11 bases separated the two germline ends. The germline CDR1 and CDR2 sequences are WNHNN and SYGVQD (reference sequence). This CDR3 comprises 14 residues. CDR3 DNA: TGCGCCAGCAGTGAGAGGAGCAGGGACTACGAGCAGTACTTC. Its protein is CASSERSRDYEQYF.

The chain combines TRBV6-6 with TRBJ2-2; D is perhaps TRBD2 (6 bases). V gave up 8 bases and J gave up 4 bases, with 20 bases separating them. Germline CDR1 MNHNY, CDR2 SVGAGI (reference sequence). This CDR3 is built from 16 residues. The CDR3 DNA reads as TGTGCCAGCCTTGATGGAGGGTGGACCCGCACCGGGGAGCTGTTTTTT. This encodes CASLDGGWTRTGELFF.

J is TRBJ2-3 and V is TRBV5-1; TRBD2 matches 8 bases. The CDR3 extends over 15 amino acids. Germline CDR1 reads SGHRS; CDR2 reads YFSETQ. The V and J ends lost 2 bases and 5 bases, in that order; junction bases with no gene match: 7. CDR3 DNA sequence: TGCGCCAGCAGCTTATTGGCGGGGGGCAGAGATACGCAGTATTTT. Its protein product is CASSLLAGGRDTQYF. Together with reference TRBV5-1 and TRBJ2-3, the CDR3 gives the full variable domain: KAGVTQTPRYLIKTRGQQVTLSCSPISGHRSVSWYQQTPGQGLQFLFEYFSETQRNKGNFPGRFSGRQFSNSRSEMNVSTLELGDSALYLCASSLLAGGRDTQYFGPGTRLTVL.

The rearrangement joins TRBV5-1 to TRBJ1-2; 10 bases match TRBD1. CDR1 SGHRS and CDR2 YFSETQ come from the germline V gene. The CDR3 loop spans 14 amino acids. With V trimmed by 3 bases and J by 8 bases, 7 bases remained unmatched. CDR3 in amino acids: CASSWLTGGRGYTF. CDR3 nucleotides: TGCGCCAGCAGCTGGCTGACAGGGGGCCGAGGCTACACCTTC. Full variable domain (rest looked up from reference TRBV5-1 and TRBJ1-2): KAGVTQTPRYLIKTRGQQVTLSCSPISGHRSVSWYQQTPGQGLQFLFEYFSETQRNKGNFPGRFSGRQFSNSRSEMNVSTLELGDSALYLCASSWLTGGRGYTFGSGTRLTVV.

This chain uses TRBV29-1 with TRBJ2-7; the match to TRBD1 covers 8 bases. Germline V gene data show CDR1 as SQVTM and CDR2 as ANQGSEA. V lost 7 bases and J lost 4; bases outside the gene matches: 9. The CDR3 loop spans 13 amino acids. The CDR3 region is CSAWQGAGYEQYF. The CDR3 DNA reads TGCAGCGCCTGGCAGGGGGCTGGTTACGAGCAGTACTTC.

J is TRBJ2-7 and V is TRBV20-1; 7 nucleotides align to TRBD1. The CDR3 covers 11 residues. Germline V gives CDR1 DFQATT, CDR2 SNEGSKA (reference sequence). After removal of 6 bases from V and 4 bases from J, the junction contained 3 bases not matched to a gene. Here the CDR3 reads CSALRGYEQYF. The CDR3 DNA reads as TGCAGTGCCCTCAGGGGGTACGAGCAGTACTTC.

The chain recombines TRBV5-5 with TRBJ1-5, with a possible D match to TRBD1 (6 bases). V dropped 3 bases and J dropped 6 bases, with 19 bases sitting between them. This CDR3 region has 16 residues. Germline V gene sequence: CDR1 SGHKS, CDR2 YYEKEE (reference sequence). The CDR3: CASSSGGTGIIQPQHF. CDR3 in DNA: TGTGCCAGCAGCTCAGGCGGTACAGGGATTATTCAGCCCCAGCATTTT.

The genes are TRBV7-9 and TRBJ2-5; TRBD2 aligns across 8 bases. Germline assignment: CDR1 SEHNR and CDR2 FQNEAQ (reference sequence). Trimming at V came to 4 bases and at J to 5 bases, leaving 9 bases not matched to a gene. The length of the CDR3 is 15 residues. This chain's CDR3 is CASSSGTRKRETQYF. Written as DNA, the CDR3 is TGTGCCAGCAGCTCCGGGACTAGGAAGCGTGAGACCCAGTACTTC.

This clone is labeled medium-sized. The chain employs TRBV27 and TRBJ1-5; 7 nucleotides agree with TRBD1. Trimming removed 4 bases from V and 1 base from J; junction bases left unmatched: 4. The germline V gene encodes CDR1 MNHEY and CDR2 SMNVEV (reference sequence). The CDR3 loop spans 15 amino acids. The CDR3 loop is CASSCPGQSNQPQHF. DNA of the CDR3: TGTGCCAGCAGTTGCCCGGGACAGAGCAATCAGCCCCAGCATTTT.

The sample holds one count of this clone. The chain recombines TRBV15 with TRBJ2-1, with 13 bases that match TRBD2. V was pared by 6 bases and J by 7 bases, with 0 bases of the junction left unmatched. This CDR3 is built from 13 residues. Germline CDR1 reads LNHNV; CDR2 reads YYDKDF (reference sequence). As DNA, the CDR3 is TGTGCCACCAGACTAGCGGGAGGGAATGAGCAGTTCTTC. This sequence encodes CATRLAGGNEQFF. The variable domain in full, with the rest retrieved from reference TRBV15 and TRBJ2-1, is DAMVIQNPRYQVTQFGKPVTLSCSQTLNHNVMYWYQQKSSQAPKLLFHYYDKDFNNEADTPDNFQSRRPNTSFCFLDIRSPGLGDTAMYLCATRLAGGNEQFFGPGTRLTVL.

A word on this clone: The identical CDR3 is also encoded by other nucleotide sequences in the sample. The rearrangement joins TRBV7-9 to TRBJ2-7; D might be TRBD1 (5 bases). With 5 bases removed from V and 1 base from J, the gap between germline ends came to 12 bases. The CDR3 has 14 amino acids. The germline gives CDR1 SEHNR, CDR2 FQNEAQ (reference sequence). The CDR3 sequence is CASSARDSSYEQYF. CDR3 in DNA: TGTGCCAGCAGCGCTAGAGACAGTTCCTACGAGCAGTACTTC. The full variable domain, in which reference TRBV7-9 and TRBJ2-7 provide the parts outside the CDR3, is DTGVSQNPRHKITKRGQNVTFRCDPISEHNRLYWYRQTLGQGPEFLTYFQNEAQLEKSRLLSDRFSAERPKGSFSTLEIQRTEQGDSAMYLCASSARDSSYEQYFGPGTRLTVT.

This clone appeared a single time. J is TRBJ1-2 and V is TRBV11-2, with D tentatively TRBD1 (6 bases). The CDR3 is 13 amino acids. V lost 5 bases, J lost 2 bases, and 9 bases lay in between. Germline values: CDR1 SGHAT, CDR2 FQNNGV. The CDR3 protein is CASSRDRNYGYTF. The CDR3 nucleotides are TGTGCCAGCAGCAGAGACAGGAACTATGGCTACACCTTC.

This clone was counted once. This chain connects TRBV4-3 to TRBJ2-7; 7 bases align to TRBD2. This CDR3 contains 16 residues. The junction had 11 bases not matched to a gene; V was cut back by 4 bases and J by 2 bases. Germline V gene data show CDR1 as LGHNA and CDR2 as YSLEER. CDR3 nucleotide sequence: TGCGCCAGCAGCCGGGGCCGGGGGGAACGCACCTACGAGCAGTACTTC. This encodes CASSRGRGERTYEQYF.